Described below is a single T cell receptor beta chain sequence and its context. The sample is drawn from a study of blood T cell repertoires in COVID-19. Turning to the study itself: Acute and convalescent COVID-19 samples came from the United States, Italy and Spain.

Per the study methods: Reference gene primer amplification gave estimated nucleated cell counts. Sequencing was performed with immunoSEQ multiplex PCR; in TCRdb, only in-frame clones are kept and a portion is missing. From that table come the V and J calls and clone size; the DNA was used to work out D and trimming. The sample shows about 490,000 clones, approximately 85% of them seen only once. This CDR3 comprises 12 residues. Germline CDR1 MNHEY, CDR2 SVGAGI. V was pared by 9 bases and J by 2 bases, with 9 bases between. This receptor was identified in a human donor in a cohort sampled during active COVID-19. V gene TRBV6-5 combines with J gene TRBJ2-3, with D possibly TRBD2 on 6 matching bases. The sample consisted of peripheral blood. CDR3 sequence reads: CASTGATDTQYF. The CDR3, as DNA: TGTGCCAGTACGGGAGCCACAGATACGCAGTATTTT.